These T cell receptor beta chains were read from a single sample in a study of metastatic and nonmetastatic thyroid tumors. TCRdb re-called the PCR reads with MiXCR. Among 30,000 to 40,000 clones listed, roughly a fifth were seen once. Sequenced material: blood. All receptors derive from a female donor with papillary thyroid cancer or a benign thyroid nodule (not recorded which). Some clones in this sample may be carry-over from other donors' samples. CDR3s include the opening cysteine and the closing phenylalanine or tryptophan. D genes are given only for firm matches. Expanded clones are given a class, and other clones once, few, many or no size at all.

cdr3_nt	cdr3_aa	v_call	d_call	clone_size	j_call
TGTGCCAGCACGGGGGTTGGTTTGGTTAGTACGCAGTATTTT	CASTGVGLVSTQYF	TRBV27	.	medium-sized	TRBJ2-3
TGCAGCGCAGACAGGGGGGCCAAAAACATTCAGTACTTC	CSADRGAKNIQYF	TRBV20-1	TRBD1	few	TRBJ2-4
TGTGCCAGCAGCTTGGGGGCGGAGAATTCACCCCTCCACTTT	CASSLGAENSPLHF	TRBV7-3	.	.	TRBJ1-6
TGTGCCAGCAGTCGGAGGGCGTATGGCTACACCTTC	CASSRRAYGYTF	TRBV6-1	.	few	TRBJ1-2
TGTGCCAGCAGCCAGGGGCCCGCGGAGGGCTACACCTTC	CASSQGPAEGYTF	TRBV4-2	.	.	TRBJ1-2
TGTGCCAGCAGTGGTAGCTCCTACGAGCAGTACTTC	CASSGSSYEQYF	TRBV6-1	.	.	TRBJ2-7
TGCGCCAGCAGCTGGACAGGGACTGAAGCTTTCTTT	CASSWTGTEAFF	TRBV10-2	TRBD1	.	TRBJ1-1
TGTGCCACCCCCAAGGGACAGGGCCGTCCCCAGTACTTC	CATPKGQGRPQYF	TRBV2	TRBD1	.	TRBJ2-5
TGCGCCAGCAGCGTAAACAGGGGGCTGAACACTGAAGCTTTCTTT	CASSVNRGLNTEAFF	TRBV5-1	TRBD1	many	TRBJ1-1
TGTGCCAGCAGTGAAGTGAATGGAAACTATGGCTACACCTTC	CASSEVNGNYGYTF	TRBV2	.	many	TRBJ1-2
TGTGCCAGCTCACCTGACTCTGGGGCCAACGTCCTGACTTTC	CASSPDSGANVLTF	TRBV18	.	many	TRBJ2-6
TGTGCCAGCATCCCAGCGGGAGGGTACGAGCAGTACTTC	CASIPAGGYEQYF	TRBV6-1	TRBD2	few	TRBJ2-7
TGTGCCAGCAGTGAAGCCGCGGACAGGGGGATGGGCTACACCTTC	CASSEAADRGMGYTF	TRBV6-1	TRBD1	few	TRBJ1-2
TGTGCCAGCAGCTTTCGGGGGGAACGCACCGGGGAGCTGTTTTTT	CASSFRGERTGELFF	TRBV7-9	TRBD2	.	TRBJ2-2
TGTGCCAGCAGCGCCGGGACCCAGGCAGATACGCAGTATTTT	CASSAGTQADTQYF	TRBV7-2	.	many	TRBJ2-3
TGTGCCAGCAGCATCCAAGGGGCCGGCTACACCTTC	CASSIQGAGYTF	TRBV3-1	.	many	TRBJ1-2
TGTGCCAGCAGTATACAGGGTTCAACAGATACGCAGTATTTT	CASSIQGSTDTQYF	TRBV6-1	.	medium-sized	TRBJ2-3
TGTGCCAGCAGCACGACAGGGAGTAATTCACCCCTCCACTTT	CASSTTGSNSPLHF	TRBV7-3	TRBD1	.	TRBJ1-6
TGTGCCAGCAGCTCGGGAGCGCTAGAGGGTCCCTACGAGCAGTACTTC	CASSSGALEGPYEQYF	TRBV11-1	.	.	TRBJ2-7
TGTGCCAGCAGTGTAGAGCGGGAGGAAAGCTCCTACAATGAGCAGTTCTTC	CASSVEREESSYNEQFF	TRBV2	TRBD2	many	TRBJ2-1
TGTGCCAGCAGTTACTCGACAGGCCGGACAACCCCTGGTAGCTTC	CASSYSTGRTTPGSF	TRBV6-5	.	.	TRBJ1-2
TGTGCCAGCAGTTCGGCTGCTGGGGCCAACGTCCTGACTTTC	CASSSAAGANVLTF	TRBV12-3/TRBV12-4	.	few	TRBJ2-6
TGTGCCACGGTCCGATGGGGCTACGAGCAGTACTTC	CATVRWGYEQYF	TRBV28	.	few	TRBJ2-7
TGCGCCAGCAGCTTGTCGGCCGGGGCGGACGAGCAGTACTTC	CASSLSAGADEQYF	TRBV5-1	.	many	TRBJ2-7
TGTGCCAGCAGTCCCCGGGCAGGGACACGAGATATGAACACTGAAGCTTTCTTT	CASSPRAGTRDMNTEAFF	TRBV6-5	.	many	TRBJ1-1
TGTGCCAGCAGCTGGGGGACAGTCAATGAGCAGTTCTTC	CASSWGTVNEQFF	TRBV5-6	TRBD1	many	TRBJ2-1